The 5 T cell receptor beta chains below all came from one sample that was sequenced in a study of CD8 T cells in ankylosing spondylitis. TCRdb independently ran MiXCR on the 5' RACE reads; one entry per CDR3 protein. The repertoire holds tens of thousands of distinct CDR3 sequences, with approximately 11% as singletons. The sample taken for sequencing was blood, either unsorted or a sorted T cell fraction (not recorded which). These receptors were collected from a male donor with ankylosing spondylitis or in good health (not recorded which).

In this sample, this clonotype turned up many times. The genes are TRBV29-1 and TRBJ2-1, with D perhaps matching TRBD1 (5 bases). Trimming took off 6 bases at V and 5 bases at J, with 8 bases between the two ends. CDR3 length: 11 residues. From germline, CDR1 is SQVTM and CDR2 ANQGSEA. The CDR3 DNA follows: TGCAGCGTGACAGCGAACAATGAGCAGTTCTTC. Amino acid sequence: CSVTANNEQFF.

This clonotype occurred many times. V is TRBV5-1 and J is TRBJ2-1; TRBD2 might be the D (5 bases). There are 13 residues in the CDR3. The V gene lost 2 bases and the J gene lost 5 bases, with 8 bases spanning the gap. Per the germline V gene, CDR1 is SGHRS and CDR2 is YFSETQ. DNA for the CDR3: TGCGCCAGCAGCTTATGGGGAGACAATGAGCAGTTCTTC. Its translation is CASSLWGDNEQFF.

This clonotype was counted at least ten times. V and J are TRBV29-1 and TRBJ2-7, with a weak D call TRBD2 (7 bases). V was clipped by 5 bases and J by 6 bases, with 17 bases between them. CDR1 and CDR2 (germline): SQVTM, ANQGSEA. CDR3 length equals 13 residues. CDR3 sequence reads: CSVRGASGGEQYF. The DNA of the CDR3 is TGCAGCGTTCGGGGGGCGTCTGGCGGCGAGCAGTACTTC.

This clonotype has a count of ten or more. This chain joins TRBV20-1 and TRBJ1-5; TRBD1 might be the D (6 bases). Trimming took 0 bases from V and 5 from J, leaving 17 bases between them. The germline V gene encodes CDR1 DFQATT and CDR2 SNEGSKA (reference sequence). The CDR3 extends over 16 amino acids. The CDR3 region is CSARDLGRGPDQPQHF. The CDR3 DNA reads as TGCAGTGCTAGAGATCTCGGCCGGGGGCCCGATCAGCCCCAGCATTTT.

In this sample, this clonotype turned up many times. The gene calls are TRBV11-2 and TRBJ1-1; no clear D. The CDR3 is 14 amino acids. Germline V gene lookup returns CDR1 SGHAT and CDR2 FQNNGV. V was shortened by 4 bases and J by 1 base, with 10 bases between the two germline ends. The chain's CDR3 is CASSSLRGNTEAFF. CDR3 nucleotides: TGTGCCAGCAGCTCCCTTCGGGGGAACACTGAAGCTTTCTTT. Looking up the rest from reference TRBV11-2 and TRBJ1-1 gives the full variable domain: EAGVAQSPRYKIIEKRQSVAFWCNPISGHATLYWYQQILGQGPKLLIQFQNNGVVDDSQLPKDRFSAERLKGVDSTLKIQPAKLEDSAVYLCASSSLRGNTEAFFGQGTRLTVV.